This entry lists 5 T cell receptor beta chains sequenced from one sample in a study of blood T cell repertoires in COVID-19. Assay used: immunoSEQ multiplex PCR; TCRdb lists only in-frame clones, some missing. The repertoire holds about 330,000 clones, with about 90% as singletons. The specimen was PBMCs or T cells enriched from blood (not recorded which). All receptors come from a man in his thirties or forties who had recovered from COVID-19.

A note on this clone: The junction differs from germline at one of its ends, possibly a read error. The chain has TRBV5-1 and TRBJ1-1; D is possibly TRBD1 (6 bases). Germline V CDR1 and CDR2: SGHRS, YFSETQ. The CDR3 contains 14 residues. CDR3 amino acids: CASSLIGQNPEAFF. The CDR3 coding sequence is TGCGCCAGCAGCTTAATTGGACAGAACCCTGAAGCTTTCTTT.

V and J are TRBV7-9 and TRBJ2-3; possible D gene TRBD2, 5 bases. V gave up 6 bases and J gave up 3 bases, with 10 bases separating them. The CDR3 totals 13 residues. The V gene's germline CDR1 is SEHNR and CDR2 FQNEAQ (reference sequence). CDR3 in amino acids: CASRQTGTDTQYF. The CDR3 nucleotides read TGTGCCAGCAGACAAACGGGGACAGATACGCAGTATTTT.

The gene calls are TRBV28 and TRBJ2-3; TRBD2 might be the D (5 bases). In germline, CDR1 is MDHEN, CDR2 SYDVKM. Trimming left V 2 bases short and J 11 bases short, with 14 bases between. The CDR3 is 13 residues long. As DNA, the CDR3 is TGTGCCAGCAGTTTACCCGACCAGGAGGAGCAGTATTTT. It encodes CASSLPDQEEQYF.

V is TRBV6-2 or TRBV6-3 and J is TRBJ2-2; D unresolved. CDR1 and CDR2 from the germline V gene are MNHEY and SVGEGT. Trimming stripped 2 bases from V and 13 bases from J, with 11 bases between. CDR3 size: 12 residues. The CDR3 nucleotides read TGTGCCAGCAGTTACACACCAACCTCGCTGTTTTTT. This translates into CASSYTPTSLFF.

The chain recombines TRBV6-6 with TRBJ2-1; 7 positions agree with TRBD2. This CDR3 has 13 amino acids. The germline CDR1 and CDR2 sequences are MNHNY and SVGAGI (reference sequence). V trimming: 5 bases; J trimming: 8 bases; junction bases outside the gene matches: 6. The CDR3 coding sequence is TGTGCCAGCAGTGACGGACTAGACGATGAGCAGTTCTTC. It specifies CASSDGLDDEQFF.